Sequencing of this T cell receptor (beta chain) was carried out in a study of blood T cell repertoires in COVID-19 (dated by TCRdb to 2018 to 2021). With respect to the entire study: Collaborator samples came from the United States, Italy and Spain and covered acute and convalescent phases of COVID-19. Subjects who had been exposed to COVID-19, were actively infected with it, or had recovered from it provided the deeply sampled blood TCRbeta repertoires that made up the dataset. The prospective study material was composed of cDNA or gDNA derived from T cells, B-cell-depleted T cells, or PBMCs. Where available, HLA class I and class II types were taken from metadata supplied by the sample provider and were not determined by assay-based typing. A freely available public database, intended as a resource for researchers studying the immune response to SARS-CoV-2, is where the repertoires were released. Sample metadata almost always included a de-identified subject ID, COVID-19 status, age in years and sex. Samples were obtained from the ongoing ImmuneRACE study (first 160 participants) and from about 1,300 subjects provided by 6 global collaborators. The paper's findings and limits, for the study overall: How much clinical and demographic metadata was included differed by source and by participant, and the metadata was provided uncurated.

The immunoSEQ Assay, a bias-controlled multiplex PCR, was used to amplify TCRbeta CDR3 regions from genomic DNA. In the authors' own workflow: The number of nucleated cells in each sample was estimated from the amplification of reference gene primers within the assay. To quantify the absolute abundance of each unique TCRbeta CDR3 rearrangement, sequence reads were collapsed and filtered. For each sample, productive Simpson clonality was calculated by taking the square root of Simpson's diversity index across productive rearrangements. TCRdb holds this immuneACCESS table with in-frame rearrangements only. Some clones are missing; in checked studies, unresolved V genes explain under half, and the rest has no known cause. That table furnishes V, J and clone size, whereas the DNA furnished D and trimming. The sample yields about 72,000 clones; roughly 86% were counted once. Jointly, the top ten make up around 12% of the sample.

In its sample, this clone was seen a few times. Its antigen is currently not known. Per-base quality was not reported, and no clone a single base away is much larger than it. The CDR3 measures 13 amino acids from cysteine to phenylalanine. Only CDR3 DNA remains: 39 bases, in frame from the first base. Relative to germline, V is 0 bases shorter and J is 8 bases shorter, with 9 bases between their ends. Per the germline V gene (reference sequence), SGHNT is the CDR1 and YYREEE is the CDR2. Collaborating institutions collected whole blood in K2EDTA tubes following their own protocols. For TCRbeta analysis, collaborators shipped samples in one of three forms: frozen whole blood, isolated PBMCs, or DNA extracted from either of those sample types.

The sequenced sample was peripheral blood. This receptor was taken from a woman aged 55-75 years with acute or convalescent COVID-19. The chain couples TRBV5-4 to TRBJ2-1, with a tentative D gene TRBD1 over 6 matching bases. The CDR3 sequence is CASSLGGGDEQFF. The nucleotides are TGTGCCAGCAGCTTGGGTGGGGGCGATGAGCAGTTCTTC.